A selection of T cell receptor beta chains follows, all from one sample in a study of blood T cell repertoires in COVID-19. The table came from immunoSEQ multiplex PCR; TCRdb's copy has only in-frame clones and leaves some out. Among about 89,000 clones listed, roughly 74% were seen once. Sequenced: peripheral blood. The receptors derive from a man in his 70s with COVID-19, enrolled during active disease. The CDR3 runs from the conserved cysteine through the conserved F or W. D genes are given only for firm matches. Only some rows state a clone size, as once, few, many or a class for expanded clones.

abundance	v_gene	d_gene	j_gene	CDR3nt	CDR3aa
NA	TRBV5-4	TRBD2	TRBJ2-5	TGTGCCAGCAGCTTGGGGATAGCGGGGGCCCAAGAGACCCAGTACTTC	CASSLGIAGAQETQYF
NA	TRBV24-1	TRBD2	TRBJ2-1	TGTGCCACCAGTGCGACTAGCGGGGCCCCTGAGCAGTTCTTC	CATSATSGAPEQFF
NA	TRBV7-6	NA	TRBJ1-1	TGTGCCAGCAGCTTACACAGGGACACTGAAGCTTTCTTT	CASSLHRDTEAFF
NA	TRBV5-6	NA	TRBJ1-2	TGTGCCAGCAGAGAACAGGGCACTTATGGCTACACCTTC	CASREQGTYGYTF
NA	TRBV7-2	NA	TRBJ1-3	TGTGCCAGCAGCTTGGTGGCCTCTGGAAACACCATATATTTT	CASSLVASGNTIYF
NA	TRBV4-2	NA	TRBJ2-3	TGTGCCAGCGGTAGAGATACGCAGTATTTT	CASGRDTQYF
NA	TRBV7-9	TRBD2	TRBJ2-1	TGTGCCAGCAGCCCTAGGACTAGCGCCGACAATGAGCAGTTCTTC	CASSPRTSADNEQFF
NA	TRBV19	TRBD1	TRBJ1-2	TGTGCCAGTAGTATAGGGACAGGGGTCAACTATGGCTACACCTTC	CASSIGTGVNYGYTF
NA	TRBV19	NA	TRBJ1-1	TGTGCCAGTAGTACGATGGCTGGGGCCACCGAAGCTTTCTTT	CASSTMAGATEAFF
NA	TRBV5-5	TRBD1	TRBJ2-5	TGTGCCAGCAGCTTTGACAGGGCTCGGGCCTACCAAGAGACCCAGTACTTC	CASSFDRARAYQETQYF
NA	TRBV18	TRBD1	TRBJ1-1	TGTGCCAGCTCAGCCGGGACAGCGAACACTGAAGCTTTCTTT	CASSAGTANTEAFF
NA	TRBV6-5	TRBD1	TRBJ2-7	TGTGCCAGCAGTTACTCCTCCGGGACAGGGTCTTCCGAGCAGTACTTC	CASSYSSGTGSSEQYF
NA	TRBV30	TRBD2	TRBJ2-1	TGTGCCTGGACCCTGACTAGCGGGATCATGGATGAGCAGTTCTTC	CAWTLTSGIMDEQFF
NA	TRBV3-1/TRBV3-2	TRBD1	TRBJ1-5	TGTGCCAGCAGCCAAGATCCGCGCGGAACAGGGGGAATGAAGCCCCAGCATTTT	CASSQDPRGTGGMKPQHF
NA	TRBV5-1	NA	TRBJ2-3	TGCGCCAGCAAAGCCCGCACAGATACGCAGTATTTT	CASKARTDTQYF
NA	TRBV28	NA	TRBJ2-2	TGTGCCAGCATCTGGAGTACGAACACCGGGGAGCTGTTTTTT	CASIWSTNTGELFF
NA	TRBV7-8	TRBD1	TRBJ2-7	TGTGCCAGCCACTACGGGACAGGATCCTACGAGCAGTACTTC	CASHYGTGSYEQYF
NA	TRBV28	NA	TRBJ1-5	TGTGCCAGCAGCGAACCCACAGGGCAACAGCCCCAGCATTTT	CASSEPTGQQPQHF
NA	TRBV11-3	NA	TRBJ2-7	TGTGCCAGCAGTCTCGGCGGGGCTCTTACTACCGACGAGCAGTACTTC	CASSLGGALTTDEQYF
NA	TRBV7-2	NA	TRBJ2-7	TGTGCCAGCAGCTTAGTCAGGGATGACTACGAGCAGTACTTC	CASSLVRDDYEQYF
once	TRBV5-1	TRBD1	TRBJ1-1	TGCGCCAGCAAGCGGACAGGGGGTGGTAATTGGGAAGCTTTCTTT	CASKRTGGGNWEAFF
NA	TRBV6-2/TRBV6-3	TRBD1	TRBJ2-6	TGTGCCAGCAGTTACCAACAGGGGACCTCTGGGGCCAACGTCCTGACTTTC	CASSYQQGTSGANVLTF
once	TRBV12-5	TRBD1	TRBJ1-5	TGTGCTAGTGGTTTGGGAGACGGGACAGACAATCAGCCCCAGCATTTT	CASGLGDGTDNQPQHF
NA	TRBV7-9	TRBD1	TRBJ2-1	TGTGCCAGCAGCTTGGCGGGACAGGGAGTGGGAGAGCAGTTCTTC	CASSLAGQGVGEQFF
NA	TRBV7-9	NA	TRBJ2-1	TGTGCCAGCAGTGGGGCCCTTGAGCAGTTCTTC	CASSGALEQFF
once	TRBV27	NA	TRBJ1-1	TGTGCCAGCAGTTTATCTTGGGCCAACACTGAAGCTTTCTTT	CASSLSWANTEAFF
NA	TRBV6-6	NA	TRBJ2-7	TGTGCCAGCAGTTCCCACGGGGACGAGCAGTACTTC	CASSSHGDEQYF
NA	TRBV19	TRBD1	TRBJ1-2	TGTGCCAGTAGTATTTTGACAGGGGGTTCAGTCTATGGCTACACCTTC	CASSILTGGSVYGYTF
NA	TRBV28	NA	TRBJ2-6	TGTGCCAGCAGAGAGGCCTCTGGGGCCAACGTCCTGACTTTC	CASREASGANVLTF
NA	TRBV29-1	TRBD1	TRBJ1-5	TGCAGCGTTTGCTATCAGACAGGGCGCAATCAGCCCCAGCATTTT	CSVCYQTGRNQPQHF
NA	TRBV5-1	NA	TRBJ2-5	TGCGCCAGCAGCTTTACGGGGGAAGAGACCCAGTACTTC	CASSFTGEETQYF
NA	TRBV10-1	TRBD1	TRBJ1-4	TGCGCCAGCGCCATAAGGGACAGGGGAAGCGAAAAACTGTTTTTT	CASAIRDRGSEKLFF
NA	TRBV28	NA	TRBJ1-5	TGTGCCAGTCGGGTAACCAATCAGCCCCAGCATTTT	CASRVTNQPQHF
NA	TRBV27	TRBD1	TRBJ2-7	TGTGCCAGCAGTTTAGGCCAGGGGGCCTACGAGCAGTACTTC	CASSLGQGAYEQYF
NA	TRBV7-9	NA	TRBJ1-2	TGTGCCAGCAGCTTAGGGTCGGACAGCCCTCCCGTGTGG	CASSLGSDSPPVW